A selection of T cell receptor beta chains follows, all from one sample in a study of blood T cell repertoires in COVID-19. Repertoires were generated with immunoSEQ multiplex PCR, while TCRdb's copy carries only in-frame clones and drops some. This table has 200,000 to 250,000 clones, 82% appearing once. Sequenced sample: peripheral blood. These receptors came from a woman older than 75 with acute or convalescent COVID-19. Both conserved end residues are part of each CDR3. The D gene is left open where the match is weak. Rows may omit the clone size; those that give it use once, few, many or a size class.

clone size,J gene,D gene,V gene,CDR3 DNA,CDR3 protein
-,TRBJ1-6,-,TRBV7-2,TGTGCCAGCAGCGACAAGAATAATTCACCCCTCCACTTT,CASSDKNNSPLHF
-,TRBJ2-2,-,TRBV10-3,TGTGCCATCGGGACAATGGGGGGGTACGCGAACACCGGGGAGCTGTTTTTT,CAIGTMGGYANTGELFF
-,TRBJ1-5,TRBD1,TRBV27,TGTGCCAGCAGTCGATTACCGGGACAGGGGACCGGGCCCCAGCATTTT,CASSRLPGQGTGPQHF
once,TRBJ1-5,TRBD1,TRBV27,TGTGCCAGCAGTCGGACAGGGGGAGGTAGCAATCAGCCCCAGCATTTT,CASSRTGGGSNQPQHF
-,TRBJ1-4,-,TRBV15,TGTGCCACCAGTCGAGAGGTCGGAACGGCCGAAAAACTGTTTTTT,CATSREVGTAEKLFF
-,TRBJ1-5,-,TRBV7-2,TGTGCCAGCAGCTTAACAGGGTTGAATCAGCCCCAGCATTTT,CASSLTGLNQPQHF
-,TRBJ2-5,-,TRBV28,TGTGCCAGCAGTTTAGAAGGGGACGGGGGAGCACCCCAAGAGACCCAGTACTTC,CASSLEGDGGAPQETQYF
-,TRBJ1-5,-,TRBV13,TGTGCCAGCAGCTTAGGCGGGGGGATGCCCCAGCATTTT,CASSLGGGMPQHF
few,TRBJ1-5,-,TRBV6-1,TGTGCCAGCAGTGAAAGCCCGACAGCACAACAGCCCCAGCATTTT,CASSESPTAQQPQHF
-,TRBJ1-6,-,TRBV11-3,TGTGCCAGCAGAAACAGAGACAATTCACCCCTCCACTTT,CASRNRDNSPLHF
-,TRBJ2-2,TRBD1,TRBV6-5,TGTGCCAGCAGCTGGGACAGGGGGAACACCGGGGAGCTGTTTTTT,CASSWDRGNTGELFF
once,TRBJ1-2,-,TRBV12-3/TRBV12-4,TGTGCCAGCAACCGGGGGGGGATTGGCGGCTACACCTTC,CASNRGGIGGYTF
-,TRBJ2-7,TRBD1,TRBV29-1,TGCAGCGTTGCTGACAGGGTATTAAGTAACGAGCAGTACTTC,CSVADRVLSNEQYF
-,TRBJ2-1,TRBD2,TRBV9,TGTGCCAGCAGCGTTAGTTCACTAGCGGGGGGTTATGAGCAGTTCTTC,CASSVSSLAGGYEQFF
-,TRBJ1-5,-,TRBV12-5,TGTGCTAGTGGCCCGGGGGGGGATCATCAGCCCCAGCATTTT,CASGPGGDHQPQHF
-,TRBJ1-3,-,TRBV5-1,TGCGCCAGCAGCTTGGAACGGGGTTCTGGAAACACCATATATTTT,CASSLERGSGNTIYF
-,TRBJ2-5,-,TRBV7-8,TGTGCCAGCACCGATCTCCAAGGGGGGGGAGCCGAGACCCAGTACTTC,CASTDLQGGGAETQYF
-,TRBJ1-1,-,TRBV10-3,TGTGCCATCAGGCAAGACTGGACTGAAGCTTTCTTT,CAIRQDWTEAFF
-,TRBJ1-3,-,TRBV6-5,TGTGCCAGCAGGGCCTCTGGAAACACCATATATTTT,CASRASGNTIYF
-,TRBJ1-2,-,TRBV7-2,TGTGCCAGCAGCTTAGCGAGCCACTATGGCTACACCTTC,CASSLASHYGYTF
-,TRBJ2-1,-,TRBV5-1,TGCGCCAGCAGCTTGGAGCCCTCGGCGGGCCATGAGCAGTTCTTC,CASSLEPSAGHEQFF
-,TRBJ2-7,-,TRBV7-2,TGTGCCAGCAGCCCGGACAGCTTTAGCTCCTACGAGCAGTACTTC,CASSPDSFSSYEQYF
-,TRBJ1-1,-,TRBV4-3,TGCGCCAGCAGGTTTATAGGGACTGAGGACACTGAAGCTTTCTTT,CASRFIGTEDTEAFF
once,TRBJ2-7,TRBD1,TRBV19,TGTGCCAGTAGTATAAGGACAGGGGGCATCGTCGAGCAGTACTTC,CASSIRTGGIVEQYF
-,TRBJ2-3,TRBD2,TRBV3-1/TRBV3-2,TGTGCCAGCAGCCCCCAAAGGTGGCGGGGGGTCACAGATACGCAGTATTTT,CASSPQRWRGVTDTQYF
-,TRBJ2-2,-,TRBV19,TGTGCCAGTAGTATAGGGAGGGCCGGGGAGCTGTTTTTT,CASSIGRAGELFF
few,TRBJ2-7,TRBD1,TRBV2,TGTGCCAGCAGTGAGGGACAGGGGGCAGGCGAGCAGTACTTC,CASSEGQGAGEQYF
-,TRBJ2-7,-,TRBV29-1,TGCAGCGTTGAAGATCTAGGGGGAGCTAGGGAGCAGTACTTC,CSVEDLGGAREQYF
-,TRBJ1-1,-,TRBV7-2,TGTGCCAGCAGCTTAGTGTCGGGAGTGAACACTGAAGCTTTCTTT,CASSLVSGVNTEAFF
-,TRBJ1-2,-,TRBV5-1,TGCGCCAGCAGCTTGGAGTCAGACTACTATGGCTACACCTTC,CASSLESDYYGYTF
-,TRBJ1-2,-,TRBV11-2,TGTGCCAGCAGCTTAGTGGCCTTCAACTATGGCTACACCTTC,CASSLVAFNYGYTF
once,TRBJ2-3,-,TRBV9,TGTGCCAGCAGCGTAGAAGTGGGGTTCCGGGGAGATACGCAGTATTTT,CASSVEVGFRGDTQYF
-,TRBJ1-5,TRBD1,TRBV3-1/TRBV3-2,TGTGCCAGCAGCCAAGCAGGGGGCAGGGGCAATCAGCCCCAGCATTTT,CASSQAGGRGNQPQHF
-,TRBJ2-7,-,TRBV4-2,TGTGCCAGCAGCCAAGATACTAGTCATACCTACGAGCAGTACTTC,CASSQDTSHTYEQYF
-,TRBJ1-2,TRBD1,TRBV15,TGTGCCACCAGCGACTACAGGGGTACTAACTATGGCTACACCTTC,CATSDYRGTNYGYTF
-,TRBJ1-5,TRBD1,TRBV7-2,TGTGCCAGCAGCTTAGGGGGGACAGGGGTGCAGCCCCAGCATTTT,CASSLGGTGVQPQHF
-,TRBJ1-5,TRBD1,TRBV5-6,TGTGCCAGCAGCCCGAGGGGCAGGGGGGATCAGCCCCAGCATTTT,CASSPRGRGDQPQHF
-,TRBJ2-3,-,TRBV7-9,TGTGCCAGCAGCCCGTTTGGGGGCCACACAGATACGCAGTATTTT,CASSPFGGHTDTQYF
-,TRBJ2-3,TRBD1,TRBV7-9,TGTGCCAGCAGCCGCCAAGGGACAGTATCAGATACGCAGTATTTT,CASSRQGTVSDTQYF
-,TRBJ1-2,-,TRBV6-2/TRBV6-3,TGTGCCAGCAGTTCCTTGCCCTACAGCGGCTACACCTTC,CASSSLPYSGYTF
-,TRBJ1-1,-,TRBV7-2,TGTGCCAGCAGCTTATACAGGGACCCTGAAGCTTTCTTT,CASSLYRDPEAFF
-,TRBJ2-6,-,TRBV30,TGTGCCTGGAGGGACAGAAGCTCTGGGGCCAACGTCCTGACTTTC,CAWRDRSSGANVLTF
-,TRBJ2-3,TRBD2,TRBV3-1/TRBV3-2,TGTGCCAGCTCTCTCAGAAGGGCGCGGGGGGCAGATACGCAGTATTTT,CASSLRRARGADTQYF
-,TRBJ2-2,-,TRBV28,TGTGCCATTTACAGGGCAGACACCGGGGAGCTGTTTTTT,CAIYRADTGELFF
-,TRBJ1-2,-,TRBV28,TGTGCCAGCAGTTTAGGAGCTAACTATGGCTACACCTTC,CASSLGANYGYTF
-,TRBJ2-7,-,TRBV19,TGTGCCAGTAGTGGGCGGACAGACTCCTACGAGCAGTACTTC,CASSGRTDSYEQYF
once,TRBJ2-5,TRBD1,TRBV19,TGTGCCAGTAGTTTCGGGACAGCACCAGAAGAGACCCAGTACTTC,CASSFGTAPEETQYF
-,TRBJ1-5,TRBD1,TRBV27,TGTGCCAGCAGTTCCGGACAGGGGGCTTATCAGCCCCAGCATTTT,CASSSGQGAYQPQHF
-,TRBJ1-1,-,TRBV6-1,TGTGCCAGTATCCTCAGGGGAAACACTGAAGCTTTCTTT,CASILRGNTEAFF
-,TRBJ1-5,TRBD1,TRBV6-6,TGTGCCAGCAGTTACGAGACAGGGAATAGCAATCAGCCCCAGCATTTT,CASSYETGNSNQPQHF
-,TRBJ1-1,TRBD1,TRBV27,TGTGCCAGCAGCTGGACAGGGGGTCTAGCTTTCTTT,CASSWTGGLAFF
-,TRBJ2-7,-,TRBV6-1,TGTGCCAGCAGTGAAGGGGCAGGTGAAATCTACGAGCAGTACTTC,CASSEGAGEIYEQYF
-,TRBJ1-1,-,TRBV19,TGTGCCAGTACCCCCCCGGGGAACTGGAACACTGAAGCTTTCTTT,CASTPPGNWNTEAFF
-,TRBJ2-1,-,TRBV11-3,TGTGCCAGCAGGCTCACGGGGGAGCAGTTCTTC,CASRLTGEQFF
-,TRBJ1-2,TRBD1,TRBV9,TGTGCCAGCAGCGTAGATGGGACAGGGCCCTATGGCTACACCTTC,CASSVDGTGPYGYTF
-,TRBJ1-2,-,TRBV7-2,TGTGCCAGCAGCTTAAACAGAAATGAGCTTTATGGCTACACCTTC,CASSLNRNELYGYTF
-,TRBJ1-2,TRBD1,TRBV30,TGTGCCTGGTCCAGGGGGGACTATGGCTACACCTTC,CAWSRGDYGYTF
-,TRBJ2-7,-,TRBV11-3,TGTGCCAGCAGCCCTTCCGAGGGGCAGTACTTC,CASSPSEGQYF
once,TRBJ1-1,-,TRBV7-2,TGTGCCAGCAGCTACTACCAGGGGAACACTGAAGCTTTCTTT,CASSYYQGNTEAFF